The clone carrying this TCR beta chain occurred many times. The sample belongs to a study of patients and donors after allogeneic stem cell transplantation. This CDR3 comprises 14 residues. Germline V lookup: CDR1 DFQATT, CDR2 SNEGSKA (reference sequence). Trimming removed 6 bases from V and 4 bases from J; junction bases left unmatched: 9. TCRdb recomputed calls from the RT-PCR reads with MiXCR, one row per CDR3 protein. Of 25,000 to 40,000 distinct CDR3 sequences in the sample, about two fifths are singletons; the top ten hold less than 85%. This chain links TRBV20-1 with TRBJ1-2; TRBD1 aligns across 9 bases. The sample comprised blood, either unsorted or a sorted T cell fraction (not recorded which). The source of this sequence is a human donor who was either an allogeneic HSCT recipient or a stem cell or donor lymphocyte infusion donor (not recorded which). It is not recorded whose cells these are; they may come from a transplant donor. This chain's CDR3 is CSAPGQGFFYGYTF. The CDR3 DNA reads TGCAGTGCGCCAGGACAGGGGTTCTTCTATGGCTACACCTTC.